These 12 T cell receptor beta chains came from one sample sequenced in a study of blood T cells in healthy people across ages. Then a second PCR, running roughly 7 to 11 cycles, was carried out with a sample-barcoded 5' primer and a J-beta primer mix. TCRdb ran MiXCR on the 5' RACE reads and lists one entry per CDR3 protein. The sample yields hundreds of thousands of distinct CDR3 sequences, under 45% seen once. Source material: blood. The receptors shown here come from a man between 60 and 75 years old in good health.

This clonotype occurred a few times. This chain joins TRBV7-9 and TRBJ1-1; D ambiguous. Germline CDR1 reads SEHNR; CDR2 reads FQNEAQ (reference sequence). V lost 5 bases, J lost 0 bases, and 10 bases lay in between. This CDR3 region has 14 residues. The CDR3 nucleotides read TGTGCCAGCAGCCCCGACATAATGAACACTGAAGCTTTCTTT. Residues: CASSPDIMNTEAFF.

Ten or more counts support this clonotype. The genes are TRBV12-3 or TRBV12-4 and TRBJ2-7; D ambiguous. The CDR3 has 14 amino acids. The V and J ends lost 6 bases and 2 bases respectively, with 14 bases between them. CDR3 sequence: CASRSDRYPYEQYF. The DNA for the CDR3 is TGTGCCAGCAGATCTGACCGGTACCCCTACGAGCAGTACTTC.

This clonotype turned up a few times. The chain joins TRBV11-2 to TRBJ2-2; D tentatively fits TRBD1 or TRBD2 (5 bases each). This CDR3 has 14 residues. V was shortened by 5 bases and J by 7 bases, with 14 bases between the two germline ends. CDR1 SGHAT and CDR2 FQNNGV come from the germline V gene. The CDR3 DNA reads TGTGCCAGCAGCCCCGTCGGGGCACGCGGGGAGCTGTTTTTT. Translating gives CASSPVGARGELFF.

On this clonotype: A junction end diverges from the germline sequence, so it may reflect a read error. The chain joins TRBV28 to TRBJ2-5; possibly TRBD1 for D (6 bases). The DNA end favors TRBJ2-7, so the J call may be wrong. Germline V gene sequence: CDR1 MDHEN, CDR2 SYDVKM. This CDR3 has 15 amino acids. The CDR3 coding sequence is TGTGTCAGCAGCCTGCCGGACAGCCAAGGGTACGAGCAGTACTTC. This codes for CVSSLPDSQGYEQYF.

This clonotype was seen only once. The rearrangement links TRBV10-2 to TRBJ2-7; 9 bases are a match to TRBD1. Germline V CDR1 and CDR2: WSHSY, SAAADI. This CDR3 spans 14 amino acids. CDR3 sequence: CAGNIQGASYEQYF. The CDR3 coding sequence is TGCGCTGGCAATATACAGGGGGCCTCCTACGAGCAGTACTTC.

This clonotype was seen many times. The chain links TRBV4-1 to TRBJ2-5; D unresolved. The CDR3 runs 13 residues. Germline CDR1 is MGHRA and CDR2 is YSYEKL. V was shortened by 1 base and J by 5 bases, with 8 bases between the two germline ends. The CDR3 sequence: CASSQGVTETQYF. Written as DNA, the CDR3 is TGCGCCAGCAGCCAAGGGGTAACGGAGACCCAGTACTTC.

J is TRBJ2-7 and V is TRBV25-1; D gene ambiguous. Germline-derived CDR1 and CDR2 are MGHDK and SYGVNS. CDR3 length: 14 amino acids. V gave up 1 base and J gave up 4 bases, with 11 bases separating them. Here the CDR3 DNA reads TGTGCCAGCAGTGAATTAGCAGGATTTTACGAGCAGTACTTC. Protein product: CASSELAGFYEQYF.

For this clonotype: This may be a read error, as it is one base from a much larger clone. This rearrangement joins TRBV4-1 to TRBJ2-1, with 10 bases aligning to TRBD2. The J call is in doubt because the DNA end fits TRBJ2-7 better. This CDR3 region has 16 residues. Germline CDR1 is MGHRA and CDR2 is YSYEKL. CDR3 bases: TGCGCCAGCAGCCAGATAGCGGGGGGTCTCTACAATGAGCAGTACTTC. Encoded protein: CASSQIAGGLYNEQYF.

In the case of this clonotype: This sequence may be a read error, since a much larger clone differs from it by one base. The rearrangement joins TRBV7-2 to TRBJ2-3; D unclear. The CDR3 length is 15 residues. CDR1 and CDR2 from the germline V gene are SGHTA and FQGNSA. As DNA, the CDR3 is TGTGCCGGCAGCTGGGAAGGAGCTAGCACAGATACGCAGTATTTT. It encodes CAGSWEGASTDTQYF.

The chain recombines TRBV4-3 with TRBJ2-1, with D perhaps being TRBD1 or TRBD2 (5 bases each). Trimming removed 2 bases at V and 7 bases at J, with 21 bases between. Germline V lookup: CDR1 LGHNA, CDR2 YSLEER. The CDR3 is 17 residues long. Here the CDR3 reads CASSQMTGWARGNEQFF. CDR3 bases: TGCGCCAGCAGCCAAATGACTGGGTGGGCGAGGGGAAATGAGCAGTTCTTC.

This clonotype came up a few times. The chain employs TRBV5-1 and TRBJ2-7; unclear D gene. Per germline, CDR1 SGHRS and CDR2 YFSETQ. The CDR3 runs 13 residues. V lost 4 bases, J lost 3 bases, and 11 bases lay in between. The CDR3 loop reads CASSPGSYYEQYF. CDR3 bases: TGCGCCAGCAGCCCCGGGTCCTACTACGAGCAGTACTTC.

The CDR3 nucleotides are TGTGCCAGCAGTGATGGGAACTCCTACGAGCAGTACTTC. Translating gives CASSDGNSYEQYF. This chain joins TRBV25-1 and TRBJ2-7; the D is unclear. The CDR3 spans 13 residues. Trimming took 3 bases from V and 0 from J, leaving 6 bases between them. Germline V gene data show CDR1 as MGHDK and CDR2 as SYGVNS.